This entry features one T cell receptor (beta chain) sequence. What it recognizes is unknown. Method: immunoSEQ multiplex PCR; TCRdb's copy keeps in-frame clones and lacks some. The sample consists of some 140,000 clones, over 85% of them appearing once. V was trimmed by 5 bases and J by 2 bases, leaving 13 bases between them. The germline gives CDR1 KGHSH, CDR2 LQKENI. The CDR3 loop spans 14 amino acids. These data originate in a study of T cell responses to AZD1222 COVID-19 vaccine. Study results and limitations: Compared with day 0, the breadth and depth of the Spike-specific TCR repertoire rose significantly after two doses of AZD1222. The reported proportion of spike-specific TCRs targeting unmutated variant regions was nearly half. At baseline, seropositivity was found in only a handful of AZD1222 recipients.

This material consisted of peripheral blood, taken on day 0 of AZD1222 vaccination. The rearrangement joins TRBV18 to TRBJ2-7; the D gene is possibly TRBD2 (5 bases). The receptor was isolated from an adult in good health. Here the CDR3 DNA reads TGTGCCAGCTCAGCAGCGGAGAAAGCCTACGAGCAGTACTTC. Its translation is CASSAAEKAYEQYF.